This T cell receptor (beta chain) was sequenced for a study of PD-1 blockade in classical Hodgkin lymphoma. Study information: Intravenous infusions of nivolumab 3 mg/kg reached patients every 2 weeks.

Patients all relapsed after autologous stem cell transplantation, and there was variation in brentuximab vedotin exposure. Thawed PBMCs were the source of CD4+ T cells, purified by magnetic negative selection. Relapsed/refractory classical Hodgkin lymphoma patients had complete, partial or progressive responses. The CDR3 runs to 16 residues. Germline CDR1 SGHTA, CDR2 FQGTGA. Unmatched junction bases numbered 9, after V lost 5 bases and J lost 6 bases. Study findings and constraints: Some patients started nivolumab under 1 year after ASCT, and they were excluded.

Clones were sequenced by immunoSEQ multiplex PCR, and TCRdb holds only the in-frame ones, with some missing. The sample lists 30,000 or so clones, around 90% seen once, with 0.2% to 0.3% in the top ten. Points on this clone: What it recognizes is unknown.

The chain carries TRBV7-3 and TRBJ2-1, with 11 bases lining up with TRBD2. Sequencing used CD4+ T cells from blood, obtained at baseline. This clonotype was sampled from a human donor with classical Hodgkin lymphoma. CDR3 coding DNA: TGTGCCAGCAGCATACTGGGACTAGCGGCCGTCAATGAGCAGTTCTTC. Translation gives CASSILGLAAVNEQFF. The full variable domain, its missing parts supplied by reference TRBV7-3 and TRBJ2-1, is GAGVSQTPSNKVTEKGKYVELRCDPISGHTALYWYRQSLGQGPEFLIYFQGTGAADDSGLPNDRFFAVRPEGSVSTLKIQRTERGDSAVYLCASSILGLAAVNEQFFGPGTRLTVL.